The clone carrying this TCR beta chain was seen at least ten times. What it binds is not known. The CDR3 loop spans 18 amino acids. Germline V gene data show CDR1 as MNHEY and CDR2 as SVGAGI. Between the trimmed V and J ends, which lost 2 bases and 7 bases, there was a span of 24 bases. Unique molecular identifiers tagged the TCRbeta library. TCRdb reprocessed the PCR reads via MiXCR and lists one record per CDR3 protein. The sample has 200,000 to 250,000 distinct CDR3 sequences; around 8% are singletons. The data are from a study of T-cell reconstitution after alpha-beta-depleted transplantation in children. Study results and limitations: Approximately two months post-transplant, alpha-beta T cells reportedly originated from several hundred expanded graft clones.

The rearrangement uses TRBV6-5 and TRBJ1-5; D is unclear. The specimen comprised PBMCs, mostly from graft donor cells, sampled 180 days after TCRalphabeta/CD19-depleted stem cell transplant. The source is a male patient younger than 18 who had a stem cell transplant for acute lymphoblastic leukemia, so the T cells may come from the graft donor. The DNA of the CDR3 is TGTGCCAGCAGTTACCCACATTTGGGTCGCGGGAGGAGGCAGCCCCAGCATTTT. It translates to CASSYPHLGRGRRQPQHF.